The 3 T cell receptor beta chains presented below share a single source sample, sequenced in a study of CD8 T cells in Susac syndrome. With random hexamers, about 0.5 to 1 ug RNA was reverse transcribed. One entry per CDR3 protein results from TCRdb running MiXCR on the immunoSEQ multiplex PCR reads. The sample contains just under 95,000 distinct CDR3 sequences, 85% to 95% of which appear only once. Sequenced material: CD4+ T cells from PBMCs. The source is a human donor with Susac syndrome.

The chain links TRBV30 to TRBJ2-2; unclear D gene. V lost 1 base and J 0 bases, leaving 3 bases between the germline ends. Per germline, CDR1 GTSNPN and CDR2 SVGIG (reference sequence). CDR3 size: 13 residues. In nucleotides, the CDR3 is TGTGCCTGGAGTGGACCGAACACCGGGGAGCTGTTTTTT. Translated, it gives CAWSGPNTGELFF.

J is TRBJ1-5 and V is TRBV5-6; perhaps TRBD1 as D (5 bases). V shed 0 bases and J shed 7 bases, with 8 bases lying between them. Germline values: CDR1 SGHDT, CDR2 YYEEEE. CDR3 size: 13 residues. This CDR3 reads CASSLDPGQPQHF. DNA for the CDR3: TGTGCCAGCAGCTTGGACCCAGGGCAGCCCCAGCATTTT.

This clonotype is a singleton in its sample. The V call is TRBV29-1, the J call TRBJ2-7, with 8 bases matching TRBD1. Trimming cost V 6 bases and J 5 bases; bases outside gene matches: 6. CDR1 is SQVTM and CDR2 is ANQGSEA in the germline V gene. CDR3 size: 12 residues. CDR3 in amino acids: CSVRQGSHEQYF. The CDR3 DNA reads TGCAGCGTCCGACAGGGGTCACACGAGCAGTACTTC.